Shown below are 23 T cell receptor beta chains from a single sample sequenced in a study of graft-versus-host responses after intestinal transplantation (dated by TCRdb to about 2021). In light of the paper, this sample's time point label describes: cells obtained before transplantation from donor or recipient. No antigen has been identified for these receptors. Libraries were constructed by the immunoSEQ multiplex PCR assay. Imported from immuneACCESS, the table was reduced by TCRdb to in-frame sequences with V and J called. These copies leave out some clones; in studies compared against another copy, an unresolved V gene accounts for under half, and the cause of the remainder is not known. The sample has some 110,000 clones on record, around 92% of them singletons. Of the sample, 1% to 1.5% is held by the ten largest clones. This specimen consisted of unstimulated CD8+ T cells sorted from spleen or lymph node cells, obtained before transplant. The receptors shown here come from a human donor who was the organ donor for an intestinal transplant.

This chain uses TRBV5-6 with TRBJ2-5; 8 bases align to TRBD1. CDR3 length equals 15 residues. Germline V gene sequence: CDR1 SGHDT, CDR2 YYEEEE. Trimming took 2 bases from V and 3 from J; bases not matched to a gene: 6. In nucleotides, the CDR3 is TGTGCCAGCAGCTTTCTCGGACAGGGAAAAGAGACCCAGTACTTC. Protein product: CASSFLGQGKETQYF.

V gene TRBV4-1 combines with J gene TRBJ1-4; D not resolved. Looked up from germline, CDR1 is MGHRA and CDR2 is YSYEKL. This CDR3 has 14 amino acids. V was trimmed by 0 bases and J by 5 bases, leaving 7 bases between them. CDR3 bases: TGCGCCAGCAGCCAAGATCCCGGAAATGAAAAACTGTTTTTT. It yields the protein CASSQDPGNEKLFF.

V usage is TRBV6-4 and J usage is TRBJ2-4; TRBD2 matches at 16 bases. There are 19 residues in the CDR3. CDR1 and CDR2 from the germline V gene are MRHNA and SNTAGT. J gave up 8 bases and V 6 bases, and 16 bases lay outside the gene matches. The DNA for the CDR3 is TGTGCCAGCAGGAAGTCCATGGGACTAGCGGGAGGGCCATTATACATTCAGTACTTC. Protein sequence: CASRKSMGLAGGPLYIQYF.

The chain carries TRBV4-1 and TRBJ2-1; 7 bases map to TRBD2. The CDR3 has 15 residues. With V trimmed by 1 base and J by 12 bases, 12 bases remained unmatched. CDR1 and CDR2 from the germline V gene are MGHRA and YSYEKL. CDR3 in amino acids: CASSQVSLAVRGQFF. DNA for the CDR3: TGCGCCAGCAGCCAAGTCTCCCTAGCGGTTCGAGGGCAGTTCTTC.

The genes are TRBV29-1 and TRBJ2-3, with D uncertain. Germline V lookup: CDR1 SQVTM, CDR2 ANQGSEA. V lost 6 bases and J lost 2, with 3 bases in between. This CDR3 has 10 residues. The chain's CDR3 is CSVDTDTQYF. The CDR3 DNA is TGCAGCGTCGACACAGATACGCAGTATTTT.

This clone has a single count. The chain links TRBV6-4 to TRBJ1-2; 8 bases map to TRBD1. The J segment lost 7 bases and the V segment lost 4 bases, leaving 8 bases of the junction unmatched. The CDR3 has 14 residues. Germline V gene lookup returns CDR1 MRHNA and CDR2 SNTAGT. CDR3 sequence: CASSAWGQEGGYTF. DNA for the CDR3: TGTGCCAGCAGTGCCTGGGGACAGGAGGGTGGCTACACCTTC.

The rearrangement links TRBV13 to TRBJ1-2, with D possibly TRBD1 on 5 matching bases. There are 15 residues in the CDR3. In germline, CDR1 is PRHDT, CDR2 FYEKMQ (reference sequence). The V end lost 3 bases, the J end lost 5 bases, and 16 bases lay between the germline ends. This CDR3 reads CASSLAGDYLYGYTF. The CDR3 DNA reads TGTGCCAGCAGCTTGGCGGGGGATTACCTATATGGCTACACCTTC.

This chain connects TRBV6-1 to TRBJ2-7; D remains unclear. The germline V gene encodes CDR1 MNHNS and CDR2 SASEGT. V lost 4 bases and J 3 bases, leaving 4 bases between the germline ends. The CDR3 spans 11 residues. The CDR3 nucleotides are TGTGCCAGCAGTGCTCGCTACGAGCAGTACTTC. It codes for CASSARYEQYF.

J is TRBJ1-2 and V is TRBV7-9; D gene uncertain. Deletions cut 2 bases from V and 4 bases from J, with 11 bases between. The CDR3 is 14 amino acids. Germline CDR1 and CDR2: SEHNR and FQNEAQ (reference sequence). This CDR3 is CASSLSAGGYGYTF. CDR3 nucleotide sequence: TGTGCCAGCAGCTTATCGGCAGGCGGCTATGGCTACACCTTC.

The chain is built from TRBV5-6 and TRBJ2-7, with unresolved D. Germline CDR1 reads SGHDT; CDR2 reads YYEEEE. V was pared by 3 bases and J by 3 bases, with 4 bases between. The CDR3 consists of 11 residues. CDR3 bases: TGTGCCAGCAGCTCCTACTACGAGCAGTACTTC. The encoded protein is CASSSYYEQYF.

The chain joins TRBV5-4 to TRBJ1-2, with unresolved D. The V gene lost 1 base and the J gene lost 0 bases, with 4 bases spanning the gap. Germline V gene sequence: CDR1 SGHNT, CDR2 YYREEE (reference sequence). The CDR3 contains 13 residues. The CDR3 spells CASSLTANYGYTF. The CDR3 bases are TGTGCCAGCAGCTTGACAGCTAACTATGGCTACACCTTC. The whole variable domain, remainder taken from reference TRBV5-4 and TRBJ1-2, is ETGVTQSPTHLIKTRGQQVTLRCSSQSGHNTVSWYQQALGQGPQFIFQYYREEENGRGNFPPRFSGLQFPNYSSELNVNALELDDSALYLCASSLTANYGYTFGSGTRLTVV.

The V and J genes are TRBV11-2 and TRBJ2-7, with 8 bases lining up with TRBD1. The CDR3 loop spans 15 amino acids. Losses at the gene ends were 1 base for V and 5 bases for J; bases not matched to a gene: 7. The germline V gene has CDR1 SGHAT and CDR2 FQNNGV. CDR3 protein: CASSLGDRIGDEQYF. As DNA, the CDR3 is TGTGCCAGCAGCTTAGGGGACAGGATCGGAGACGAGCAGTACTTC.

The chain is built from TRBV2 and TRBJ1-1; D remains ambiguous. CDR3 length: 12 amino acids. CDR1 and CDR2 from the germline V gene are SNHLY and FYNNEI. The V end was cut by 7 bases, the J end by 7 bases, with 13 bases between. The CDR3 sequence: CASNPGRIEAFF. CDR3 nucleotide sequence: TGTGCCAGCAACCCTGGACGGATTGAAGCTTTCTTT.

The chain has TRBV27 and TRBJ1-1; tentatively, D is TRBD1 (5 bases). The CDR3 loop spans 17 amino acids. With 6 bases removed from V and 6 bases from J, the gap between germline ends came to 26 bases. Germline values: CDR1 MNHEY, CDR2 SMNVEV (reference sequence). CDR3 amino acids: CASSPSGAQLVAAEAFF. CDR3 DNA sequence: TGTGCCAGCAGCCCGAGTGGGGCTCAGTTGGTTGCTGCTGAAGCTTTCTTT.

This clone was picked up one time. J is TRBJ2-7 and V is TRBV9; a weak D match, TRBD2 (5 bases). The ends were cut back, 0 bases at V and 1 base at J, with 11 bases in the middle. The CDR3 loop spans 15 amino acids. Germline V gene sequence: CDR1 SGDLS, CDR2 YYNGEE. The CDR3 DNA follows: TGTGCCAGCAGCGTAGAAGGCGGGCGATCCTACGAGCAGTACTTC. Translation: CASSVEGGRSYEQYF.

Here the CDR3 DNA reads TGTGCCAGCACCCCCGGGCAAATCAGCACAGATACGCAGTATTTT. Translating gives CASTPGQISTDTQYF. V and J are TRBV6-1 and TRBJ2-3; D uncertain. With 7 bases removed from V and 0 bases from J, the gap between germline ends came to 14 bases. The CDR3 sequence is 15 residues long. Germline values: CDR1 MNHNS, CDR2 SASEGT.

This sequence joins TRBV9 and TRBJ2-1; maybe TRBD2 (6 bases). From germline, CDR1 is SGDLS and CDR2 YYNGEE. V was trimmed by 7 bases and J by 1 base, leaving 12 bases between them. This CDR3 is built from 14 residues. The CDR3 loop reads CASGSGLSYNEQFF. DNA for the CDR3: TGTGCCAGCGGTAGCGGCCTATCCTACAATGAGCAGTTCTTC. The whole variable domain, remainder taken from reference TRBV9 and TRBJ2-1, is DSGVTQTPKHLITATGQRVTLRCSPRSGDLSVYWYQQSLDQGLQFLIQYYNGEERAKGNILERFSAQQFPDLHSELNLSSLELGDSALYFCASGSGLSYNEQFFGPGTRLTVL.

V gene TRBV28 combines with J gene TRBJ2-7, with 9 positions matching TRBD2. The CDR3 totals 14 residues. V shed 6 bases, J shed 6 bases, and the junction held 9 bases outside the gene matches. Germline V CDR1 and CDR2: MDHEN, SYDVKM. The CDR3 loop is CASSPGLAGPEQYF. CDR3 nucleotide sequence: TGTGCCAGCAGCCCTGGGCTAGCGGGACCCGAGCAGTACTTC.

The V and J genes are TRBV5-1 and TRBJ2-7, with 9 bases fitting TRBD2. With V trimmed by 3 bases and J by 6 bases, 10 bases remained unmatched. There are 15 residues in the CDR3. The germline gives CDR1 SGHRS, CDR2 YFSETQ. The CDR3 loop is CASSWRSGGLGEQYF. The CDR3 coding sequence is TGCGCCAGCAGCTGGAGGAGCGGGGGGCTCGGCGAGCAGTACTTC.

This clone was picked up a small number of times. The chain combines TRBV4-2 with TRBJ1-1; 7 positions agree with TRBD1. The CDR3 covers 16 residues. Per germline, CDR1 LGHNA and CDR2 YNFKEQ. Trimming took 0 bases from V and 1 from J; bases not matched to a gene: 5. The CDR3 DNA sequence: TGTGCCAGCAGCCAAGAACAGGGGTCGAGGAACACTGAAGCTTTCTTT. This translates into CASSQEQGSRNTEAFF.

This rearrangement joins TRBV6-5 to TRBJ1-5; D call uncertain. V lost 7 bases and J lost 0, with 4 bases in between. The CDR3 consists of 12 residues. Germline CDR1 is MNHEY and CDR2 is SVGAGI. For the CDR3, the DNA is TGTGCCAGCACTAATAGCAATCAGCCCCAGCATTTT. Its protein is CASTNSNQPQHF.

The CDR3 DNA is TGTGCCAGCAGTGCGGGAACCTACGAGCAGTACTTC. It specifies CASSAGTYEQYF. The chain carries TRBV2 and TRBJ2-7; weak D call: TRBD2 (5 bases). Germline loops: CDR1 SNHLY, CDR2 FYNNEI. Trimming stripped 4 bases from V and 2 bases from J, with 6 bases between. The CDR3 is made up of 12 amino acids.

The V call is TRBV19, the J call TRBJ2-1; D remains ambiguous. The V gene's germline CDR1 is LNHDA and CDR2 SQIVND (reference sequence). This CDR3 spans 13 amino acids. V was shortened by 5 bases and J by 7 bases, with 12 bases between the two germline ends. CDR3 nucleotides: TGTGCCAGTAGTCCCTGGGATCGGAATGAGCAGTTCTTC. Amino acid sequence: CASSPWDRNEQFF.